The 23 T cell receptor beta chains below all came from one sample that was sequenced in a study of blood T cell repertoires in COVID-19. Method: immunoSEQ multiplex PCR; TCRdb's copy keeps in-frame clones and lacks some. The top ten clones hold just under 2% of a sample with 350,000 to 550,000 clones, 70% to 90% of them seen once. The specimen was PBMCs or T cells enriched from blood (not recorded which). Receptors were obtained from a woman younger than 30 with acute COVID-19.

This clone was seen once. The chain uses TRBV6-5 and TRBJ2-7; 9 nucleotides agree with TRBD1. Trimming removed 2 bases from V and 6 bases from J; junction bases left unmatched: 2. Per the germline V gene, CDR1 is MNHEY and CDR2 is SVGAGI. CDR3 length equals 13 residues. The CDR3 is CASSYTGGIEQYF. DNA for the CDR3: TGTGCCAGCAGTTACACAGGGGGCATCGAGCAGTACTTC.

The rearrangement uses TRBV19 and TRBJ2-1; D remains ambiguous. Germline V CDR1 and CDR2: LNHDA, SQIVND (reference sequence). Between the trimmed V and J ends, which lost 2 bases and 8 bases, there was a span of 10 bases. This CDR3 contains 13 residues. The CDR3 region is CASSISRFYEQFF. The CDR3 region has the DNA TGTGCCAGTAGTATATCCAGATTCTATGAGCAGTTCTTC.

The CDR3 sequence: CASTDSKGPMNTEAFF. CDR3 nucleotides: TGTGCCAGCACCGACAGTAAGGGCCCGATGAACACTGAAGCTTTCTTT. V and J are TRBV7-9 and TRBJ1-1; perhaps TRBD1 as D (5 bases). Germline V gives CDR1 SEHNR, CDR2 FQNEAQ (reference sequence). Trimming shortened V by 7 bases and J by 0 bases, and 18 bases separated the two germline ends. The CDR3 loop spans 16 amino acids.

This clone was detected once. The V and J genes are TRBV29-1 and TRBJ2-5, with D tentatively TRBD1 (5 bases). The CDR3 sequence is 11 residues long. Per germline, CDR1 SQVTM and CDR2 ANQGSEA. V lost 5 bases and J 5 bases, leaving 9 bases between the germline ends. The DNA for the CDR3 is TGCAGCGTTCAGGGTAGGGAGACCCAGTACTTC. It yields the protein CSVQGRETQYF. The whole variable domain, remainder taken from reference TRBV29-1 and TRBJ2-5, is SAVISQKPSRDICQRGTSLTIQCQVDSQVTMMFWYRQQPGQSLTLIATANQGSEATYESGFVIDKFPISRPNLTFSTLTVSNMSPEDSSIYLCSVQGRETQYFGPGTRLLVL.

This sequence joins TRBV28 and TRBJ1-1; D remains unclear. Germline V gives CDR1 MDHEN, CDR2 SYDVKM. The V and J ends lost 6 bases and 6 bases respectively, with 11 bases between them. CDR3 length equals 12 residues. CDR3 nucleotides: TGTGCCAGCAGCCTGATTCGGGCTGAAGCTTTCTTT. Amino acid sequence: CASSLIRAEAFF.

CDR3 coding DNA: TGTGCCAGCAGCCTAGGGACAGGGGGGGATCAGCCCCAGCATTTT. This encodes CASSLGTGGDQPQHF. V is TRBV3-1 (or the pseudogene TRBV3-2) and J is TRBJ1-5; 11 bases are shared with TRBD1. J lost 5 bases, V lost 4 bases, and 4 bases had no gene match. Germline V lookup: CDR1 LGHDT, CDR2 YNNKEL (reference sequence). CDR3 length: 15 residues.

This chain connects TRBV19 to TRBJ2-6; 8 bases map to TRBD1. V gave up 8 bases and J gave up 2 bases; unmatched junction bases: 14. Germline V gene sequence: CDR1 LNHDA, CDR2 SQIVND (reference sequence). CDR3 length: 18 amino acids. DNA of the CDR3: TGTGCCAGTTGTCCAACCGGGACAGGCTACACTGGGGCCAACGTCCTGACTTTC. This encodes CASCPTGTGYTGANVLTF.

V is TRBV19 and J is TRBJ1-5; D is ambiguous. There are 12 residues in the CDR3. V shed 5 bases and J shed 7 bases, with 9 bases lying between them. From germline, CDR1 is LNHDA and CDR2 SQIVND (reference sequence). In DNA form, the CDR3 reads TGTGCCAGTAGTGCCCCACGGCAGCCCCAGCATTTT. Its translation is CASSAPRQPQHF.

This clone appeared a single time. The chain combines TRBV11-3 with TRBJ2-2, with D tentatively TRBD1 (5 bases). V was trimmed by 3 bases and J by 0 bases, leaving 8 bases between them. Germline CDR1 and CDR2: SGHNT and YENEEA. This CDR3 region has 15 residues. The CDR3 bases are TGTGCCAGCAGCTTTTTAGGGGCGAACACCGGGGAGCTGTTTTTT. Its translation is CASSFLGANTGELFF.

V usage is TRBV28 and J usage is TRBJ2-7, with D perhaps TRBD1 (5 bases). V dropped 3 bases and J dropped 5 bases, with 11 bases sitting between them. The germline V gene encodes CDR1 MDHEN and CDR2 SYDVKM. This CDR3 contains 13 residues. The CDR3 loop is CASSLPGINEQYF. The CDR3 region has the DNA TGTGCCAGCAGTTTGCCAGGGATCAACGAGCAGTACTTC. Drawing the rest from reference TRBV28 and TRBJ2-7, the complete variable domain is DVKVTQSSRYLVKRTGEKVFLECVQDMDHENMFWYRQDPGLGLRLIYFSYDVKMKEKGDIPEGYSVSREKKERFSLILESASTNQTSMYLCASSLPGINEQYFGPGTRLTVT.

The rearrangement links TRBV29-1 to TRBJ1-1; 7 bases match TRBD1. CDR1 SQVTM and CDR2 ANQGSEA come from the germline V gene. The CDR3 runs to 11 residues. After removal of 5 bases from V and 11 bases from J, the junction contained 8 bases not matched to a gene. CDR3 amino acids: CSVLMGTDAFF. As DNA, the CDR3 is TGCAGCGTTTTGATGGGGACAGACGCTTTCTTT.

The rearrangement links TRBV29-1 to TRBJ2-1; 8 nucleotides agree with TRBD1. The CDR3 extends over 13 amino acids. Germline V gene data show CDR1 as SQVTM and CDR2 as ANQGSEA. V shed 8 bases, J shed 5 bases, and the junction held 8 bases outside the gene matches. The CDR3 region is CSLGQTGDNEQFF. CDR3 coding DNA: TGCAGCCTTGGCCAGACAGGGGACAATGAGCAGTTCTTC.

The chain is built from TRBV10-2 and TRBJ1-5; 8 positions agree with TRBD1. The CDR3 is made up of 15 amino acids. Per germline, CDR1 WSHSY and CDR2 SAAADI. The J segment lost 3 bases and the V segment lost 4 bases, leaving 5 bases of the junction unmatched. DNA of the CDR3: TGCGCCAGCAGTGGTTGGACAGGGACCAATCAGCCCCAGCATTTT. It codes for CASSGWTGTNQPQHF.

The rearrangement links TRBV14 to TRBJ1-6; D may be TRBD1 (5 bases). The germline CDR1 and CDR2 sequences are SGHDN and FVKESK. The CDR3 runs to 12 residues. V was trimmed by 4 bases and J by 13 bases, leaving 11 bases between them. This CDR3 is CASSPSRGPLHF. The CDR3 DNA is TGTGCCAGCAGCCCCAGCCGGGGGCCCCTCCACTTT.

This sequence joins TRBV19 and TRBJ2-7; D is perhaps TRBD2 (5 bases). This CDR3 is 15 amino acids long. Trimming stripped 0 bases from V and 6 bases from J, with 15 bases between. Germline V gives CDR1 LNHDA, CDR2 SQIVND (reference sequence). The CDR3 nucleotides are TGTGCCAGTAGTATAGATCCCCTAGCTGTGGGCGAGCAGTACTTC. Encoded protein: CASSIDPLAVGEQYF.

This clone was recorded a few times. This chain connects TRBV30 to TRBJ2-2, with 7 nucleotides matching TRBD1. The CDR3 runs to 14 residues. V trimming: 8 bases; J trimming: 7 bases; junction bases outside the gene matches: 13. CDR1 is GTSNPN, CDR2 SVGIG, per germline (reference sequence). CDR3 amino acids: CALTGRGFIGELFF. CDR3 bases: TGTGCCCTGACGGGCAGGGGGTTTATCGGGGAGCTGTTTTTT.

This clone was seen a single time. The chain combines TRBV4-2 with TRBJ2-7; 13 nucleotides agree with TRBD2. The J segment lost 3 bases and the V segment lost 1 base, leaving 3 bases of the junction unmatched. The CDR3 runs 16 residues. CDR1 is LGHNA and CDR2 is YNFKEQ in the germline V gene. In DNA form, the CDR3 reads TGTGCCAGCAGCCAAGGGACTAGCGGGGGAATCTACGAGCAGTACTTC. As protein: CASSQGTSGGIYEQYF.

The genes are TRBV4-1 and TRBJ2-1, with a tentative D call TRBD2 (5 bases). The CDR3 sequence is 17 residues long. V was clipped by 1 base and J by 0 bases, with 13 bases between them. Germline V gene lookup returns CDR1 MGHRA and CDR2 YSYEKL. The CDR3 sequence is CASSQGVREISYNEQFF. DNA of the CDR3: TGCGCCAGCAGCCAAGGCGTGAGGGAGATCTCCTACAATGAGCAGTTCTTC.

This clone came up a few times. J is TRBJ1-6 and V is TRBV20-1, with a weak D call TRBD1 (5 bases). V was shortened by 3 bases and J by 10 bases, with 16 bases between the two germline ends. CDR3 length equals 14 residues. Germline-derived CDR1 and CDR2 are DFQATT and SNEGSKA (reference sequence). Here the CDR3 reads CSASMPGYESPLHF. The CDR3 DNA sequence: TGCAGTGCTAGTATGCCAGGGTATGAATCACCCCTCCACTTT.

CDR3 sequence: CASSFVKTRSLHEQFF. CDR3 coding DNA: TGTGCCAGCAGCTTTGTAAAAACCCGGTCCTTGCATGAGCAGTTCTTC. The chain joins TRBV5-5 to TRBJ2-1, with no clear D. This CDR3 is built from 16 residues. Trimming removed 2 bases from V and 8 bases from J, with 20 bases in between. The germline CDR1 and CDR2 sequences are SGHKS and YYEKEE (reference sequence).

This clone has a single count. The genes are TRBV11-2 and TRBJ1-3; D might be TRBD1 (6 bases). The CDR3 runs to 14 residues. CDR1 is SGHAT, CDR2 FQNNGV, per germline. Trimming took off 2 bases at V and 7 bases at J, with 12 bases between the two ends. CDR3: CASSLTGTGNTIYF. The CDR3 DNA is TGTGCCAGCAGCTTAACAGGGACCGGGAACACCATATATTTT.

V and J are TRBV2 and TRBJ2-7; 7 positions match TRBD1. The CDR3 is made up of 13 amino acids. Germline values: CDR1 SNHLY, CDR2 FYNNEI. V was pared by 9 bases and J by 1 base, with 6 bases of the junction left unmatched. The DNA of the CDR3 is TGTGCCAGTTGGGGACAGTCTTCCTACGAGCAGTACTTC. Amino acids: CASWGQSSYEQYF.

The chain joins TRBV20-1 to TRBJ2-5, with a weak D call TRBD1 (5 bases). The CDR3 spans 11 residues. Germline V CDR1 and CDR2: DFQATT, SNEGSKA (reference sequence). Between the trimmed V and J ends, which lost 4 bases and 7 bases, there was a span of 10 bases. The CDR3 nucleotides read TGCAGTGCTACCGATCAGGGGACCCAGTACTTC. Protein product: CSATDQGTQYF.